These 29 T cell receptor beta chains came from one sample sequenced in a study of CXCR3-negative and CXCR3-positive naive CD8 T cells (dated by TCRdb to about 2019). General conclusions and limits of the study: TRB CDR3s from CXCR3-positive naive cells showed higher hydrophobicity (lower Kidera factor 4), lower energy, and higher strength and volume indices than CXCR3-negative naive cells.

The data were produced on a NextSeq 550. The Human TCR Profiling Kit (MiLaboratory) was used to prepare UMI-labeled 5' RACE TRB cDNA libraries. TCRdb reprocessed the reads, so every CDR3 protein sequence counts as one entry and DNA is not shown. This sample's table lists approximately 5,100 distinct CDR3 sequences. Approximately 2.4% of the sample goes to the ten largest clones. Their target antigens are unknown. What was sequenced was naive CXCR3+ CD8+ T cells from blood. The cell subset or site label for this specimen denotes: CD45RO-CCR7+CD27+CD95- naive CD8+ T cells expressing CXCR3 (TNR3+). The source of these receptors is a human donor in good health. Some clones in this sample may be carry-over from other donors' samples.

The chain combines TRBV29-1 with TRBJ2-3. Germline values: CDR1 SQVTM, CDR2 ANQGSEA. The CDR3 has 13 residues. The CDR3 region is CSVVGIRTDTQYF.

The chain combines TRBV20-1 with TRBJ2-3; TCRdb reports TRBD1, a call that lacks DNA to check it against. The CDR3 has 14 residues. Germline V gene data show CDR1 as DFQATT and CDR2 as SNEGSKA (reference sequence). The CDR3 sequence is CSARLTGVPDTQYF.

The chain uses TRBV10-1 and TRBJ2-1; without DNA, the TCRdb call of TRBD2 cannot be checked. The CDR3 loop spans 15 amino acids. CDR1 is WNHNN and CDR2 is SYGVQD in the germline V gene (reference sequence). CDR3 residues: CASSESKLAFNEQFF.

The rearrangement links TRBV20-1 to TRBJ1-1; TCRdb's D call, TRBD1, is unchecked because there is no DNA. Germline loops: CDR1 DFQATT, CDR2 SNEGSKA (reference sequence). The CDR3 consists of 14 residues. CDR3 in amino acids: CRGDSERINTEAFF.

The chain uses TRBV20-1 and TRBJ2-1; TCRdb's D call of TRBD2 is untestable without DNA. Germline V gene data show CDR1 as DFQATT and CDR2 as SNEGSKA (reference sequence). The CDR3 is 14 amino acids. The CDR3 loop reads CSARVAGTYNEQFF.

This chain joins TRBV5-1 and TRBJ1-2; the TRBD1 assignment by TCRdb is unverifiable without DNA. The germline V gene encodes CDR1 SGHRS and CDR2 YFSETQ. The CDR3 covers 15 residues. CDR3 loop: CASSWTPQANYGYTF.

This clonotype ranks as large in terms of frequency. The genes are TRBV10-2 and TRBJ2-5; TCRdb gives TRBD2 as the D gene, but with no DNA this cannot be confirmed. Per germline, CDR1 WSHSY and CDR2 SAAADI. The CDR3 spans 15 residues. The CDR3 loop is CASTRSSGAQETQYF.

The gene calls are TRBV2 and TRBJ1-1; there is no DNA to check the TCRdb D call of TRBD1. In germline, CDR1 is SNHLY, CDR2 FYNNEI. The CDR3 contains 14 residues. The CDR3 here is CASSDFPEVPEAFF.

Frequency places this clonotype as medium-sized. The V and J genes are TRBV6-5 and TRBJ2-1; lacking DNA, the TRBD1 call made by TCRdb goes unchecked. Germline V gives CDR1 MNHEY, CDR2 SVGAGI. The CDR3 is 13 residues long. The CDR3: CASSYSTGWEQFF.

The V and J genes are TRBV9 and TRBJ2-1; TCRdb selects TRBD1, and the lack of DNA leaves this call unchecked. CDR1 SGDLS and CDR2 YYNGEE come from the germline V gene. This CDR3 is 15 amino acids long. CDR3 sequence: CASSVDAGVDNEQFF. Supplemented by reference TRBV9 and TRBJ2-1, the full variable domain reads DSGVTQTPKHLITATGQRVTLRCSPRSGDLSVYWYQQSLDQGLQFLIQYYNGEERAKGNILERFSAQQFPDLHSELNLSSLELGDSALYFCASSVDAGVDNEQFFGPGTRLTVL.

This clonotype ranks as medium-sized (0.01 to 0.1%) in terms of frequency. The CDR3 loop reads CASSVRDSTNEQYF. The chain uses TRBV27 and TRBJ2-7; the D call of TRBD2 rests on TCRdb alone, since no DNA is present to check it. The CDR3 spans 14 residues. Germline values: CDR1 MNHEY, CDR2 SMNVEV (reference sequence).

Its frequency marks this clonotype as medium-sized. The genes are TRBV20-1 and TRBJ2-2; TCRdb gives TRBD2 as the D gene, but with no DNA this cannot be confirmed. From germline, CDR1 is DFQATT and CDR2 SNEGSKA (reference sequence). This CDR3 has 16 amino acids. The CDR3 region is CSARGLGWGNTGELFF.

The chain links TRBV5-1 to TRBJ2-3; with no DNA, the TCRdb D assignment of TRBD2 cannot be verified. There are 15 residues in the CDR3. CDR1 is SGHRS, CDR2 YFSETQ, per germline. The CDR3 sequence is CASSLGLAGEDTQYF.

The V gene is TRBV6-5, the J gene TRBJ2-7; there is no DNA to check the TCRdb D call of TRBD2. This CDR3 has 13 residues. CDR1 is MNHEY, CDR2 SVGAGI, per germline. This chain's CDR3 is CATIAGGLNEQYF.

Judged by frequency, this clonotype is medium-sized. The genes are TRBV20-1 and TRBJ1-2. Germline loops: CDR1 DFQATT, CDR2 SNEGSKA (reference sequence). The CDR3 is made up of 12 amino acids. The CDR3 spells CSARDSAGGYTF.

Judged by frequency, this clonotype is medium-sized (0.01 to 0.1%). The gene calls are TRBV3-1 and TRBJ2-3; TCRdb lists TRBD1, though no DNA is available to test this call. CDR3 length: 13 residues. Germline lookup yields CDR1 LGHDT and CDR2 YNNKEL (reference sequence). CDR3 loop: CASSHPTGDTQYF.

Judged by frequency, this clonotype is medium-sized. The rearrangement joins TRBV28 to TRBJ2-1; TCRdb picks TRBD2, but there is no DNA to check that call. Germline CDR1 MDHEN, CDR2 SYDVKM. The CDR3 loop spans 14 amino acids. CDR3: CASSLAGGPNEQFF.

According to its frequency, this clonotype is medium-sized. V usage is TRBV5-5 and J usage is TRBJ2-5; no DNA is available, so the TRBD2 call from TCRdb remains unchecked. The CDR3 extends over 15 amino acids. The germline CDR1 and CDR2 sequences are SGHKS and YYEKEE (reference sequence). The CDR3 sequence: CASSLWTRGQETQYF.

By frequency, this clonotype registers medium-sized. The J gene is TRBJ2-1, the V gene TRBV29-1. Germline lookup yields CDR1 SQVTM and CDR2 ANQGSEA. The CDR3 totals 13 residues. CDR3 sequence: CSVEEVTYNEQFF.

This CDR3 is CARSLAVTGYYEQYF. The chain is built from TRBV5-1 and TRBJ2-7; TCRdb designates TRBD1, a call that cannot be tested without DNA. The CDR3 loop spans 15 amino acids. Germline loops: CDR1 SGHRS, CDR2 YFSETQ.

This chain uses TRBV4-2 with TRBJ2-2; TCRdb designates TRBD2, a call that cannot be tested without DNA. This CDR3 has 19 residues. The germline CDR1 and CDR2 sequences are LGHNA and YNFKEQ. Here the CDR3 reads CASSQAPSIAGGQTGELFF.

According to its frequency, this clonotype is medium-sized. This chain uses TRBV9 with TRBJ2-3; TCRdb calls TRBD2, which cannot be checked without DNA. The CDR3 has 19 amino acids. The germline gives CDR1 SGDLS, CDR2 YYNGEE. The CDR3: CASSSPGTSGSTPTDTQYF.

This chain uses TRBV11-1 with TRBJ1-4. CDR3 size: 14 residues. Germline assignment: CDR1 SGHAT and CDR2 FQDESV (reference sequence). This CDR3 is CASSLDGVEEKLFF. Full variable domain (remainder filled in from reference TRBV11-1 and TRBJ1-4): EAEVAQSPRYKITEKSQAVAFWCDPISGHATLYWYRQILGQGPELLVQFQDESVVDDSQLPKDRFSAERLKGVDSTLKIQPAELGDSAMYLCASSLDGVEEKLFFGSGTQLSVL.

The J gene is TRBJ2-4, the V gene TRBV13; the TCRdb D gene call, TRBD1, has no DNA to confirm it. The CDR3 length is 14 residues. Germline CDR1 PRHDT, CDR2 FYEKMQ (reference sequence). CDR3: CASSVGTGENIQYF.

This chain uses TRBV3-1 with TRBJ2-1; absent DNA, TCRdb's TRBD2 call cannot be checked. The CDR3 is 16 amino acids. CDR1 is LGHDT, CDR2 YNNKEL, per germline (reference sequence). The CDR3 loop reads CASSQDAAVSYNEQFF.

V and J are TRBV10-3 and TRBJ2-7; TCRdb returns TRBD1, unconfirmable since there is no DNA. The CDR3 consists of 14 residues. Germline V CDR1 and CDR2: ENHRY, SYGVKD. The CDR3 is CAISESGGSYEQYF.

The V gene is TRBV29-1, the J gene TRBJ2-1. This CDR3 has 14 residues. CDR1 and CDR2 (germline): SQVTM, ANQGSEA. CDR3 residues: CSVEGRGSYNEQFF.

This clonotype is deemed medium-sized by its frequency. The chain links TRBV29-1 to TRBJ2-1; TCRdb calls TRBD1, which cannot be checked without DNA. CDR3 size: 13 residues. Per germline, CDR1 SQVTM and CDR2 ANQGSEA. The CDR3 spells CSSGSPTTNEQFF.

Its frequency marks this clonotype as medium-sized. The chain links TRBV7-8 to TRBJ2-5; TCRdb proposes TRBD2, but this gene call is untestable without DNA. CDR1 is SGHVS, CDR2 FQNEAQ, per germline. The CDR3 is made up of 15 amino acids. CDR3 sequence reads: CASSLLAGPQETQYF.